This TCR beta chain was recovered during a study of T-cell memory formation after mild COVID-19. The overall study: Largely, the TCR clusters proved donor specific. Whole-study results and caveats: Pre-infection memory showed some responding clones, and this suggested that cross-reactive memory joined. Those CD4+ clones that contracted were mainly in CM and EM (CD8+ ones in EMRA).

The germline CDR1 and CDR2 sequences are ENHRY and SYGVKD. This CDR3 region has 16 residues. With V trimmed by 8 bases and J by 1 base, 7 bases remained unmatched. With constant-segment primers, 5'RACE yielded cDNA libraries of TCR alpha and TCR beta that carried sample barcodes and UMIs. TCRdb redid the calling of the 5' RACE reads with MiXCR, one entry per CDR3 protein. The repertoire holds under 250,000 distinct CDR3 sequences, about 16% seen once, with about 2% in the top ten. Remarks on this clonotype: What it recognizes is unknown.

The sequence derives from an adult woman who had mild COVID-19 (a few samples of this study predate the infection). Cell type and time point are not known. The sequenced sample consisted of PBMCs or a T cell subset sorted from them (not recorded which). This chain connects TRBV10-3 to TRBJ1-3, with 11 bases aligning to TRBD1. CDR3 residues: CAIGAGDRGSGNTIYF. DNA of the CDR3: TGTGCCATCGGAGCGGGGGACAGGGGGTCTGGAAACACCATATATTTT.